This is a list of T cell receptor beta chains from one sample in a study of metastatic and nonmetastatic thyroid tumors. MiXCR was used by TCRdb to re-call the PCR reads. The sample records about 18,000 clones, about a fifth being singletons. The sequencing sample was made of tumor tissue. These TCRs come from a female donor with papillary thyroid cancer or a benign thyroid nodule (not recorded which). Some clones in this sample may be carry-over from other donors' samples. Each CDR3 is given with its conserved first and last residue. A D gene is named only where the DNA matches it firmly. Some rows have no size entry. The others give once, few or many, or a class for an expanded clone.

size | J | D | V | DNA | CDR3
many | TRBJ2-7 | - | TRBV19 | TGTGCCAGTAGTCTCCCCGGGTTTGGTCTCTACGAGCAGTACTTC | CASSLPGFGLYEQYF
many | TRBJ2-1 | - | TRBV7-3 | TGTGCCAGCAGCACCACCGGGACTCCCTACAATGAGCAGTTCTTC | CASSTTGTPYNEQFF
many | TRBJ1-1 | - | TRBV5-4 | TGTGCCAGCAGCTCAATAGAACGTAGCACTGAAGCTTTCTTT | CASSSIERSTEAFF
few | TRBJ1-3 | - | TRBV27 | TGTGCCAGCAGTTTCACGGGGGGAGACACCATATATTTT | CASSFTGGDTIYF
many | TRBJ2-1 | TRBD2 | TRBV12-3/TRBV12-4 | TGTGCCAGCACCGTTCGGGGGGGGGTGATGCTCTTC | CASTVRGGVMLF
many | TRBJ2-5 | - | TRBV20-1 | TGCAGTGCCCGAGCTCCCCTAGCGCAAGAGACCCAGTACTTC | CSARAPLAQETQYF
many | TRBJ2-3 | - | TRBV9 | TGTGCCAGCAGCCTAGATTACTCGAGTAGCACAGATACGCAGTATTTT | CASSLDYSSSTDTQYF
many | TRBJ2-3 | - | TRBV5-6 | TGTGCCAGCAGCTTGGCCAGCGGAGTCCCCACAGATACGCAGTATTTT | CASSLASGVPTDTQYF
many | TRBJ2-2 | - | TRBV29-1 | TGCAGCGTTGAGGCCGGATTCACCGGGGAGCTGTTTTTT | CSVEAGFTGELFF
- | TRBJ2-7 | - | TRBV7-2 | TGTGCCAGCAGCCGCGGGGACGGCGGCTCCTACGAGCAGTACTTC | CASSRGDGGSYEQYF
- | TRBJ2-3 | - | TRBV5-1 | TGCGCCAGCCGAGGCGGGGACGTCGATATTAGCGGAACGCAGTATTTT | CASRGGDVDISGTQYF
- | TRBJ2-1 | TRBD2 | TRBV4-1 | TGCGCCAGCAGCCAAGAAGGGCTAGCGGCCTCCTACAATGAGCAGTTCTTC | CASSQEGLAASYNEQFF
many | TRBJ2-2 | TRBD1 | TRBV5-8 | TGTGCCAGCAGCCCGATGGGACAGTCGGACACCGGGGAGCTGTTTTTT | CASSPMGQSDTGELFF
- | TRBJ1-4 | TRBD1 | TRBV7-9 | TGTGCCAGCAGCACCTACAGGGGAACTAATGAAAAACTGTTTTTT | CASSTYRGTNEKLFF
many | TRBJ2-7 | - | TRBV18 | TGTGCCAGCTCATCCGGGACAAGCTACGAGCAGTACTTC | CASSSGTSYEQYF
few | TRBJ1-5 | - | TRBV28 | TGTGCCAGTTATAGCAATCAGCCCCAGCATTTT | CASYSNQPQHF
- | TRBJ2-2 | TRBD1 | TRBV5-1 | TGCGCCAGCATTCGGACAGGGGCGACCGTGGAGCTGTTTTTT | CASIRTGATVELFF
few | TRBJ2-3 | TRBD2 | TRBV7-3 | TGTGCCAGCAGCTTAACCCAAATAGCGGGAGGGCCAACAGATACGCAGTATTTT | CASSLTQIAGGPTDTQYF
many | TRBJ2-3 | TRBD2 | TRBV4-3 | TGCGCCAGCAGTCGCATACTAGCGGGAGGAAGTGGGCAGTATTTT | CASSRILAGGSGQYF
- | TRBJ2-2 | - | TRBV7-2 | TGTGCCAGCAGCTTAGGGATGTCGTCCCCCGGGGAGCTGTTTTTT | CASSLGMSSPGELFF
- | TRBJ2-7 | - | TRBV18 | TGTGCCAGCTCACAAAGTCAGGATACCTACGAGCAGTACTTC | CASSQSQDTYEQYF
- | TRBJ1-5 | TRBD1 | TRBV30 | TGTGCCTGGAGTGCGGGGACAGGGAGCAATCAGCCCCAGCATTTT | CAWSAGTGSNQPQHF
many | TRBJ2-7 | - | TRBV7-6 | TGTGCCAGCAGCCCATCAGGTGGCTTTGGGACCTACGAGCAGTACTTC | CASSPSGGFGTYEQYF
many | TRBJ1-2 | - | TRBV20-1 | TGCAGCAGCCCGACCTATGGCTACACCTTC | CSSPTYGYTF
medium-sized | TRBJ2-5 | - | TRBV19 | TGTGCCAGTAGTATCGTTCACGCACGGGGAGAGACCCAGTACTTC | CASSIVHARGETQYF
many | TRBJ2-7 | - | TRBV10-3 | TGTGCCATCAGTGAAGCCTACGAGCAGTACTTC | CAISEAYEQYF
few | TRBJ1-1 | - | TRBV6-4 | TGTGCCAGCAGTGACGGGGAGAACACTGAAGCTTTCTTT | CASSDGENTEAFF
many | TRBJ1-5 | - | TRBV6-2/TRBV6-3 | TGTGCCAGCAGTCCCGATTCCGGGTCCCGGCAGCCCCAGCATTTT | CASSPDSGSRQPQHF
few | TRBJ1-3 | - | TRBV6-2/TRBV6-3 | TGTGCCATCAGTTACAGTTCCAGGAAACCTTCTGGAAACACCATATATTTT | CAISYSSRKPSGNTIYF
many | TRBJ2-1 | - | TRBV7-2 | TGTGCCAGCAGTCCGGCGGGTAATAGGAACAATGAGCAGTTCTTC | CASSPAGNRNNEQFF
many | TRBJ1-2 | - | TRBV28 | TGTGCCAGCAGGGTCGAAGAACTCTACACCTTC | CASRVEELYTF
- | TRBJ1-5 | TRBD1 | TRBV24-1 | TGTGCCACCAGTGATTGGGACAGGAACAAGCCCCAGCATTTT | CATSDWDRNKPQHF
once | TRBJ2-2 | - | TRBV18 | TGTGCCAGCTCACCATCCCAGGGCCACACCGGGGAGCTGTTTTTT | CASSPSQGHTGELFF
- | TRBJ2-7 | - | TRBV28 | TGTGCCAGCAGCGGGCCCGGGGAGTACGAGCAGTACTTC | CASSGPGEYEQYF
many | TRBJ2-1 | - | TRBV7-9 | TGTGCCAGCAGCTTAGAGCGGGTTGAGCAGTTCTTC | CASSLERVEQFF
many | TRBJ2-7 | - | TRBV6-7 | TGTGCCAGCAGTTACTCGAATGGGACTTCCTCCTACGAGCAGTACTTC | CASSYSNGTSSYEQYF
many | TRBJ2-1 | TRBD2 | TRBV27 | TGTGCCAGCAGGCCTAGCGGGGTCTACAATGAGCAGTTCTTC | CASRPSGVYNEQFF
many | TRBJ1-3 | - | TRBV5-4 | TGTGCCAGCAGCTTGGTTGGCAGCGGAAACACCATATATTTT | CASSLVGSGNTIYF
- | TRBJ1-2 | TRBD1 | TRBV4-3 | TGCGCCAGCAGCCACACGGACAGGCCTGGCTACACCTTC | CASSHTDRPGYTF
- | TRBJ1-1 | - | TRBV7-8 | TGTGCCAGCAGTTGGCAGCGGAACACTGAAGCTTTCTTT | CASSWQRNTEAFF
few | TRBJ2-2 | - | TRBV25-1 | TGTGCCAGCAGCGACACCGGGGAGTTGTTTTTT | CASSDTGELFF
many | TRBJ1-1 | TRBD1 | TRBV28 | TGTGCCAGCAGTTATCGGACAGGTAGCTTTGAAGCTTTCTTT | CASSYRTGSFEAFF
many | TRBJ2-7 | - | TRBV5-1 | TGCGCCAGCAGCTTGGCCGGACTCTTCAACTACGAGCAGTACTTC | CASSLAGLFNYEQYF
many | TRBJ2-7 | - | TRBV6-1 | TGTGCCAGCAGTGAAGAGGGGCCAGGGAGGACCTACGAGCAGTACTTC | CASSEEGPGRTYEQYF
many | TRBJ2-5 | TRBD2 | TRBV5-1 | TGCGCCAGCAGCTTGAATTTGGTAGCGGGAGAAGAGACCCAGTACTTC | CASSLNLVAGEETQYF
many | TRBJ2-3 | - | TRBV24-1 | TGTGCCACCAGTGACCCAGTCGGTACGCAGTATTTT | CATSDPVGTQYF
medium-sized | TRBJ2-3 | - | TRBV20-1 | TGCAGTGCTAGAAATCGGGAGAGGTTGGCAGATACGCAGTATTTT | CSARNRERLADTQYF
many | TRBJ2-7 | - | TRBV15 | TGTGCCACCAGCAGATCCCAAACCTGGAACGAGCAGTACTTC | CATSRSQTWNEQYF
few | TRBJ2-1 | - | TRBV6-1 | TGTGCCAGCAGTCCGGCGAATGAGCAGTTCTTC | CASSPANEQFF
many | TRBJ2-1 | - | TRBV15 | TGTGCCACCAGCGACAGCTCCTACAATGAGCAGTTCTTC | CATSDSSYNEQFF
- | TRBJ2-7 | TRBD2 | TRBV7-8 | TGTGCCAGCAGCTTCGGGGGGGCCATGTACGAGCACTACTTC | CASSFGGAMYEHYF